Listed below are T cell receptor beta chains from one sample, sequenced in a study of Ad26.COV2.S vaccination and SARS-CoV-2 variants. Libraries were prepared by immunoSEQ multiplex PCR; TCRdb keeps only in-frame clonotypes and omits some of them. The table has about 480,000 clones, roughly 89% seen once; the top ten hold around 13%. The sample here was peripheral blood, taken in a trial of Ad26.COV2.S vaccine versus placebo. The receptors stem from a person between 18 and 60 years old who received the Ad26.COV2.S COVID-19 vaccine or a placebo. CDR3s include the opening cysteine and the closing phenylalanine or tryptophan. D genes are given only for firm matches. Rows may omit the clone size; those that give it use once, few, many or a size class.

>.|TRBV25-1|.|TRBJ2-2
CASSKPLGELFF
>.|TRBV7-8|TRBD1|TRBJ2-5
CASSQGQGKRETQYF
>many|TRBV4-1|TRBD1|TRBJ2-7
CASSLSGGTYEQYF
>.|TRBV10-3|.|TRBJ2-1
CAISSLMSEQFF
>once|TRBV7-2|TRBD1|TRBJ1-1
CASSLGQGNTEAFF
>few|TRBV11-2|.|TRBJ2-2
CASSLGRRNTGELFF
>.|TRBV6-5|.|TRBJ2-2
CASSYQGANTGELFF
>once|TRBV19|TRBD2|TRBJ2-1
CASSPRLARQDNEQFF
>.|TRBV7-9|TRBD1|TRBJ2-3
CASTPGQVHTDTQYF
>.|TRBV19|TRBD1|TRBJ1-2
CASRDRGANYGYTF
>.|TRBV9|TRBD1|TRBJ1-2
CASSVTGEGGYTF
>.|TRBV19|.|TRBJ2-2
CASRRIDGEATGELFF
>once|TRBV7-2|.|TRBJ1-5
CASSAGGGNSNQPQHF
>.|TRBV4-3|.|TRBJ1-5
CASSPDFSNQPQHF
>.|TRBV3-1/TRBV3-2|.|TRBJ2-3
CASSQTPQGGTQYF
>.|TRBV7-3|.|TRBJ2-1
CASSPLGGGSYNEQFF
>.|TRBV19|TRBD1|TRBJ2-1
CASSTGTGTYNEQFF
>.|TRBV7-2|.|TRBJ1-4
CASSLGGPGEKLFF
>.|TRBV7-2|TRBD2|TRBJ2-3
CASSVAGGPDTQYF
>.|TRBV6-5|.|TRBJ1-4
CASMRGGTNEKLFF
>once|TRBV2|.|TRBJ2-7
CASSETEGGEQYF
>.|TRBV29-1|TRBD1|TRBJ2-7
CSVAGGIYEQYF
>.|TRBV28|.|TRBJ1-1
CASSGDGTEAFF
>.|TRBV6-5|TRBD2|TRBJ2-2
CASSWGTSGTTGELFF
>.|TRBV3-1/TRBV3-2|TRBD2|TRBJ2-2
CASSEGAGVIGELFF
>.|TRBV27|TRBD1|TRBJ2-1
CASSYRDRVSYEQFF
>.|TRBV19|TRBD2|TRBJ2-1
CASSFREGRYEQFF
>.|TRBV7-9|TRBD1|TRBJ1-5
CASSPDRGIGQPQHF
>.|TRBV7-8|.|TRBJ2-1
CASSLVSTVGDEQFF
>.|TRBV27|.|TRBJ1-3
CASREGTPGNTIYF
>.|TRBV24-1|TRBD1|TRBJ1-2
CATSDSGTGALRGGYTF
>.|TRBV3-1/TRBV3-2|.|TRBJ1-6
CASSQMSVRSSYNSPLHF
>.|TRBV30|.|TRBJ2-3
CAWSRVPPPVNSSSRDTQYF
>.|TRBV7-9|.|TRBJ1-2
CASAIGAGNYGYTF
>once|TRBV30|.|TRBJ1-1
CAWGMNTEAFF
>.|TRBV6-2/TRBV6-3|.|TRBJ2-3
CASSYRNAGTQYF
>.|TRBV7-2|TRBD1|TRBJ2-1
CASSAGTGYGNEQFF
>.|TRBV19|.|TRBJ2-1
CASMPPYRDSAEQFF
>.|TRBV5-1|.|TRBJ2-5
CASSLFPAETQYF
>.|TRBV5-8|.|TRBJ2-2
CASSLRPGERVRELFF
>.|TRBV27|.|TRBJ1-1
CASSPATITEAFF
>.|TRBV6-2/TRBV6-3|.|TRBJ1-5
CASSYGANQPQHF
>.|TRBV29-1|.|TRBJ2-7
CSVDLGYEQYF
>once|TRBV7-9|.|TRBJ1-5
CASSLSNQPQHF
>.|TRBV7-2|TRBD1|TRBJ2-1
CASSRRQGGYNEQFF
>.|TRBV29-1|TRBD2|TRBJ2-5
CSVVPAGSYQETQYF
>.|TRBV30|.|TRBJ2-7
CAWSVSPYEQYF
>.|TRBV5-6|.|TRBJ2-3
CASSLRTTTQYF
>.|TRBV2|.|TRBJ2-7
CASLADKPYEQYF